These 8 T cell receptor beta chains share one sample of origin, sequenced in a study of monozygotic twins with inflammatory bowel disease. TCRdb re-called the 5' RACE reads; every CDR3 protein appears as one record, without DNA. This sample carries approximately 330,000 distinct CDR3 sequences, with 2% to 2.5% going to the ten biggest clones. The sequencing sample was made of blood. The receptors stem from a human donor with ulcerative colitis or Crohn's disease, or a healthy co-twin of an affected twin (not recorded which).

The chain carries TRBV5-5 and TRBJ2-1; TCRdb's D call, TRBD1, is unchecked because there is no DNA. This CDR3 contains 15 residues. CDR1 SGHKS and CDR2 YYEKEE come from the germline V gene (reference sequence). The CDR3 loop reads CASSFFPGSYNEQFF.

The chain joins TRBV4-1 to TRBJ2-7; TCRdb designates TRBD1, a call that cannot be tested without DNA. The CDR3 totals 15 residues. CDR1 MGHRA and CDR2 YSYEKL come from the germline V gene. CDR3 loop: CASSRSAGASYEQYF.

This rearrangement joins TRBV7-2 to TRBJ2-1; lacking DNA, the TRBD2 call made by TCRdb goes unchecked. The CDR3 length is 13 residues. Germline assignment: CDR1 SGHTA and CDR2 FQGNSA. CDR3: CASSPGGAGEQFF.

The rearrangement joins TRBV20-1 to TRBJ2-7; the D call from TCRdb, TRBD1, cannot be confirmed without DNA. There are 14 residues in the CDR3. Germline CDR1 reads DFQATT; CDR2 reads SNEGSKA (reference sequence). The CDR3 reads CSAKNRDRGYEQYF.

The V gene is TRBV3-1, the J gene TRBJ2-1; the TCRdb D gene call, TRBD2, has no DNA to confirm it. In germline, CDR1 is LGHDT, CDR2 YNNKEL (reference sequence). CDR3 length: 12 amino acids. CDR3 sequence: CASSQASLAQFF.

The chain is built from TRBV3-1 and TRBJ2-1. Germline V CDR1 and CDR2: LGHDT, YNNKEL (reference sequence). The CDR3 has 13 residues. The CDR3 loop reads CASSQDLGGEQFF.

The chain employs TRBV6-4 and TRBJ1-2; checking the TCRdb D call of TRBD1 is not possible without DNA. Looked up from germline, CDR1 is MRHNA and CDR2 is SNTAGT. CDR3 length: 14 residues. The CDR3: CASSPRQGSYGYTF.

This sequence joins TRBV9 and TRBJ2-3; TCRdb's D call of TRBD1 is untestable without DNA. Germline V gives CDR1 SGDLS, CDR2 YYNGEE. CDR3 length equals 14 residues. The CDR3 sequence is CASSPSGTTDTQYF.